This T cell receptor beta chain was sequenced for a study of control samples from healthy donors and cancer patients. V lost 5 bases to trimming and J lost 4 bases, with 20 bases between them. Germline V gives CDR1 MDHEN, CDR2 SYDVKM. The CDR3 extends over 16 amino acids. The data were produced by immunoSEQ multiplex PCR, yet TCRdb's version contains in-frame clones alone and is incomplete. The data contain around 140,000 clones, about 89% of them singletons. The sample was blood. The chain couples TRBV28 to TRBJ1-1; D is undetermined. The receptor was isolated from a young man in good health. The CDR3 bases are TGTGCCAGCAGTCGGACCGGACGGCTCGAGAGCACTGAAGCTTTCTTT. Translation gives CASSRTGRLESTEAFF.